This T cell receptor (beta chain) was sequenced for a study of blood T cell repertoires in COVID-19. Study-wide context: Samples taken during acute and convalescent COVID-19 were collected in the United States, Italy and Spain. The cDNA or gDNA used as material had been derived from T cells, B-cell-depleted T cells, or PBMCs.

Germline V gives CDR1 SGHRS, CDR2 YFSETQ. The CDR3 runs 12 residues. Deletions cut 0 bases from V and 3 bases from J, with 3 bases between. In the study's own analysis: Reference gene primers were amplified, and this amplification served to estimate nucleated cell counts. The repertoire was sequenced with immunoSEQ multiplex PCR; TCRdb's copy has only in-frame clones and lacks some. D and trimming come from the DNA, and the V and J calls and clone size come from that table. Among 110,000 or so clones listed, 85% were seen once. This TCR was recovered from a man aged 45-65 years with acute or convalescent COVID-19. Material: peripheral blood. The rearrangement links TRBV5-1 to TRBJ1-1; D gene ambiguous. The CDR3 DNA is TGCGCCAGCAGCTTGGCCGACACTGAAGCTTTCTTT. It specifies CASSLADTEAFF.